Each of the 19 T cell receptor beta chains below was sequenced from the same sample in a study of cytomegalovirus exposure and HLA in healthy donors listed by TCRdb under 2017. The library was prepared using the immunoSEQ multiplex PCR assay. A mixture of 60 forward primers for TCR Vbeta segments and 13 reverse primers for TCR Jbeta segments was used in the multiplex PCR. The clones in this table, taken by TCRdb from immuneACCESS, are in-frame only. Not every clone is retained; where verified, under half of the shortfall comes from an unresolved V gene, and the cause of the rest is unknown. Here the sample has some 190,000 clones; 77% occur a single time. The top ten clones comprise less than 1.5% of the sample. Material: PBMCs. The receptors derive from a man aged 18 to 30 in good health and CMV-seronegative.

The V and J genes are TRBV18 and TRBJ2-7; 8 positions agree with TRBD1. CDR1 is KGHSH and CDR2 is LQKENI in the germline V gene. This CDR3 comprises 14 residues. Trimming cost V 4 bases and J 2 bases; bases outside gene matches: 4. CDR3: CASSLSQGAYEQYF. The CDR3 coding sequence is TGTGCCAGCTCACTTTCACAGGGGGCCTACGAGCAGTACTTC.

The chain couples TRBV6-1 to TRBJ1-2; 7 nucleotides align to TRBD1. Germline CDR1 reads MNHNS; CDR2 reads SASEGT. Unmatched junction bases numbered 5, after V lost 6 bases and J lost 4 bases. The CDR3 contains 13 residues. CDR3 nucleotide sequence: TGTGCCAGCAGACCGACAGGGCTCTATGGCTACACCTTC. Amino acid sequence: CASRPTGLYGYTF.

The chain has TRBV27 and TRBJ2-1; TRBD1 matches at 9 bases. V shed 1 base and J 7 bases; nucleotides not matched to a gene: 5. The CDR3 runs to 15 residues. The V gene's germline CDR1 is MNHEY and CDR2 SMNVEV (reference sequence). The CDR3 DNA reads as TGTGCCAGCAGTTTATGGGGACAGGGTTGGAATGAGCAGTTCTTC. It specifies CASSLWGQGWNEQFF.

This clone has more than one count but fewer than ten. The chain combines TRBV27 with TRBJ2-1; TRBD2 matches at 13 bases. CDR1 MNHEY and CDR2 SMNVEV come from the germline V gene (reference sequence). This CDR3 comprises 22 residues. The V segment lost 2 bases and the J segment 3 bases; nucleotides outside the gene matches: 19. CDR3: CASSLPPQGLRTSGGGYNEQFF. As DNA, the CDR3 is TGTGCCAGCAGTTTACCCCCCCAGGGTTTAAGGACTAGCGGGGGTGGCTACAATGAGCAGTTCTTC.

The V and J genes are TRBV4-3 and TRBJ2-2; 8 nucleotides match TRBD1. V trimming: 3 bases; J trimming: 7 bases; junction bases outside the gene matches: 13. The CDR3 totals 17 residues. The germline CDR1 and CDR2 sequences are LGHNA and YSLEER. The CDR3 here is CASSQGFGQGRNGELFF. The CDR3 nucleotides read TGCGCCAGCAGCCAGGGTTTCGGACAGGGTCGGAACGGGGAGCTGTTTTTT.

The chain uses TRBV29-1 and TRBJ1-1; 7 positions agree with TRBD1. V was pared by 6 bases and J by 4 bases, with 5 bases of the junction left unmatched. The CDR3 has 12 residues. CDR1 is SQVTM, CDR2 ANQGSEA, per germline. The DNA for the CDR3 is TGCAGCGTCCCGGCAGGGGGCACTGAAGCTTTCTTT. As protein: CSVPAGGTEAFF.

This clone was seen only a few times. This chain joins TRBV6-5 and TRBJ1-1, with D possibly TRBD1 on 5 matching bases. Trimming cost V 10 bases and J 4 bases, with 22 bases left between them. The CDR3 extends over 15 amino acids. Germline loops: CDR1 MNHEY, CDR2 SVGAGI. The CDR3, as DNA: TGTGCCACCGCGGCTGGGGGGTATTATGGCACTGAAGCTTTCTTT. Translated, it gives CATAAGGYYGTEAFF.

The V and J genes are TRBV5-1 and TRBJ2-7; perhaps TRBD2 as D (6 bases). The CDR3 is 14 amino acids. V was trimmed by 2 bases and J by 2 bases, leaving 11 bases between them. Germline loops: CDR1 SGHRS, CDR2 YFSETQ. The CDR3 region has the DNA TGCGCCAGCAGCTTTAGCGGAACAGCCTACGAGCAGTACTTC. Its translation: CASSFSGTAYEQYF. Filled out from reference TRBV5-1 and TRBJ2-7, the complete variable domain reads KAGVTQTPRYLIKTRGQQVTLSCSPISGHRSVSWYQQTPGQGLQFLFEYFSETQRNKGNFPGRFSGRQFSNSRSEMNVSTLELGDSALYLCASSFSGTAYEQYFGPGTRLTVT.

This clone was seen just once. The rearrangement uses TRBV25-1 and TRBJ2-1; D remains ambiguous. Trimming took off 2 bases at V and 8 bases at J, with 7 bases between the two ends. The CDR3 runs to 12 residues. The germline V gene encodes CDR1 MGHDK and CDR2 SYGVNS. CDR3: CASSESWYEQFF. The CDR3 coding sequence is TGTGCCAGCAGTGAAAGCTGGTATGAGCAGTTCTTC.

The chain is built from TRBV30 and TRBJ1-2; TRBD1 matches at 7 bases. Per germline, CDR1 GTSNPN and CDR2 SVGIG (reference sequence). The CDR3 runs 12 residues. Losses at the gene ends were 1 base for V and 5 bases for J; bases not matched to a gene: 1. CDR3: CAWSGDSYGYTF. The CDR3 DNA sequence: TGTGCCTGGAGTGGGGACAGTTATGGCTACACCTTC. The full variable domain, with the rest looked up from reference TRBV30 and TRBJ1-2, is SQTIHQWPATLVQPVGSPLSLECTVEGTSNPNLYWYRQAAGRGLQLLFYSVGIGQISSEVPQNLSASRPQDRQFILSSKKLLLSDSGFYLCAWSGDSYGYTFGSGTRLTVV.

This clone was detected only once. DNA of the CDR3: TGCGCCAGCAGCTTGGCCGGGACAGGGAATAGAAACTATGGCTACACCTTC. Translating it yields CASSLAGTGNRNYGYTF. The chain couples TRBV5-1 to TRBJ1-2; 9 bases match TRBD1. The J segment lost 2 bases and the V segment lost 0 bases, leaving 8 bases of the junction unmatched. The CDR3 is 17 amino acids. CDR1 is SGHRS, CDR2 YFSETQ, per germline.

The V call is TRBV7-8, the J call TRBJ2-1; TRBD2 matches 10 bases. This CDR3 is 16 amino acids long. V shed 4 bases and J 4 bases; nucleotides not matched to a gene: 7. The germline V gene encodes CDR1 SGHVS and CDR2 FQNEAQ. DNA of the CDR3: TGTGCCAGCAGCTCCCGCCTAGCGGGGGCGTACAATGAGCAGTTCTTC. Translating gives CASSSRLAGAYNEQFF.

The CDR3 is CASRSAGGALRDTQYF. For the CDR3, the DNA is TGTGCCAGCAGGTCGGCGGGGGGCGCCCTTAGGGATACGCAGTATTTT. The chain uses TRBV5-4 and TRBJ2-3; TRBD2 matches 8 bases. CDR1 and CDR2 (germline): SGHNT, YYREEE (reference sequence). V shed 5 bases, J shed 6 bases, and the junction held 14 bases outside the gene matches. The CDR3 is made up of 16 amino acids.

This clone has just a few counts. The CDR3 sequence is CASSGGQGRGNEQFF. The CDR3 DNA sequence: TGTGCCAGCAGCGGAGGACAGGGCCGGGGCAATGAGCAGTTCTTC. The J gene is TRBJ2-1, the V gene TRBV7-3; TRBD1 matches at 8 bases. Trimming at V came to 5 bases and at J to 6 bases, leaving 9 bases not matched to a gene. CDR3 length: 15 amino acids. Germline loops: CDR1 SGHTA, CDR2 FQGTGA. Variable domain in full (rest from reference TRBV7-3 and TRBJ2-1): GAGVSQTPSNKVTEKGKYVELRCDPISGHTALYWYRQSLGQGPEFLIYFQGTGAADDSGLPNDRFFAVRPEGSVSTLKIQRTERGDSAVYLCASSGGQGRGNEQFFGPGTRLTVL.

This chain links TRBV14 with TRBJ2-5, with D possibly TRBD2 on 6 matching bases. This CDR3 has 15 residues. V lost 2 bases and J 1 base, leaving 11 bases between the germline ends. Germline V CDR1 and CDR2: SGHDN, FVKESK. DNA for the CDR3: TGTGCCAGCAGCCAACGGGGGAGGATCCAAGAGACCCAGTACTTC. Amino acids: CASSQRGRIQETQYF.

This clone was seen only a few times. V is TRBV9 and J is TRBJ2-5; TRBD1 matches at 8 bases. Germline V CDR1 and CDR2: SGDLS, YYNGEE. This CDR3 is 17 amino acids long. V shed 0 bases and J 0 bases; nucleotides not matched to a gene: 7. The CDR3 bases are TGTGCCAGCAGCGTAGGAGGGAGGACAGGGTACCAAGAGACCCAGTACTTC. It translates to CASSVGGRTGYQETQYF.

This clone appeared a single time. CDR3 bases: TGTGCCAGCAGCTTAGGCCTAGCGGGTTACGAGCAGTACTTC. This encodes CASSLGLAGYEQYF. The rearrangement joins TRBV11-2 to TRBJ2-7, with TRBD2 identical over 8 bases. The CDR3 runs 14 residues. Germline trimming cut 1 base from V and 4 bases from J; bases unmatched to any gene: 3. Germline loops: CDR1 SGHAT, CDR2 FQNNGV.

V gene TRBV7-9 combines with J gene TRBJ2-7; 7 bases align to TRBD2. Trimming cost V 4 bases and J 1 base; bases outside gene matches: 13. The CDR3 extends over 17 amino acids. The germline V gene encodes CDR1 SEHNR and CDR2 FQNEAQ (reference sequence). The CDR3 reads CASSSIVGGLPSYEQYF. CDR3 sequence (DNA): TGTGCCAGCAGCTCGATCGTCGGGGGACTACCGTCCTACGAGCAGTACTTC.

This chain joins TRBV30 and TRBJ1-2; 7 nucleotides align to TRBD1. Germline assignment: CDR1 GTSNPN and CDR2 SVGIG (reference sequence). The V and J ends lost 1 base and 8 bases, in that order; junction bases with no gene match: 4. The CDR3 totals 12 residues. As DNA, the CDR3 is TGTGCCTGGAGTGCACAGGGGTACGGCTACACCTTC. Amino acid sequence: CAWSAQGYGYTF. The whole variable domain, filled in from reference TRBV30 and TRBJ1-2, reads SQTIHQWPATLVQPVGSPLSLECTVEGTSNPNLYWYRQAAGRGLQLLFYSVGIGQISSEVPQNLSASRPQDRQFILSSKKLLLSDSGFYLCAWSAQGYGYTFGSGTRLTVV.